This TCR beta chain was identified during a study of PD-1 blockade in classical Hodgkin lymphoma. Every patient relapsed after autologous stem cell transplantation, and brentuximab vedotin exposure varied. TCRdb keeps only in-frame clones here, not all; method: immunoSEQ multiplex PCR. Among 20,000 or so clones listed, approximately 84% were seen once. With 6 bases removed from V and 2 bases from J, the gap between germline ends came to 11 bases. CDR1 MDHEN and CDR2 SYDVKM come from the germline V gene. The CDR3 sequence is 15 residues long. The sequence derives from a human donor with classical Hodgkin lymphoma. The sequencing here drew on peripheral blood mononuclear cells (PBMCs), taken at baseline. The gene calls are TRBV28 and TRBJ1-6; possible D gene TRBD1, 6 bases. CDR3 DNA: TGTGCCAGCAGGGAACAGGGCACCTATAATTCACCCCTCCACTTT. This codes for CASREQGTYNSPLHF.